These T cell receptor beta chains were read from a single sample in a study of molecular identifiers for immune sequencing clone quantification. Via MiXCR, TCRdb re-called the PCR reads, giving one row per CDR3 protein. The sample has hundreds of thousands of distinct CDR3 sequences, roughly 21% seen once; the top ten hold 0.75% to 0.95%. Sequencing input: naive CD8+ T cells from blood, with Jurkat cell RNA spiked in. These receptors all stem from a human donor in good health. Some libraries in this study had Jurkat cell RNA spiked in. Both conserved end residues are part of each CDR3. A D gene is named only where the DNA matches it firmly. Size is stated for part of the rows, as once, few or many counts, or as a class when the clone is expanded.

clone size: few
D gene: TRBD2
V gene: TRBV4-1
J gene: TRBJ2-5
CDR3 DNA: TGCGCCAGCAGCCAAGGCACTCGCGGGAGGAAAGAGACCCAGTACTTC
CDR3 protein: CASSQGTRGRKETQYF

clone size: few
D gene: -
V gene: TRBV25-1
J gene: TRBJ1-1
CDR3 DNA: TGTGCCAGCAGTACTCGGACTTCGAACACTGAAGCTTTCTTT
CDR3 protein: CASSTRTSNTEAFF

clone size: many
D gene: -
V gene: TRBV7-9
J gene: TRBJ2-5
CDR3 DNA: TGTGCCAGCAGCTTAGTAGAGGTCAGCGAGGGGACCCAGTACTTC
CDR3 protein: CASSLVEVSEGTQYF

clone size: many
D gene: TRBD1
V gene: TRBV20-1
J gene: TRBJ1-4
CDR3 DNA: TGCAGTGCCCCGACAGGGGGAGATGAAAAACTGTTTTTT
CDR3 protein: CSAPTGGDEKLFF

clone size: few
D gene: -
V gene: TRBV4-3
J gene: TRBJ2-7
CDR3 DNA: TGCGCCAGCAGCCAAGATGAGGGGGGGCCCACCTACGAGCAGTACTTC
CDR3 protein: CASSQDEGGPTYEQYF

clone size: -
D gene: -
V gene: TRBV4-3
J gene: TRBJ2-2
CDR3 DNA: TGCGCCAGCAGCCAAGATGGTTGGCTAGCAGACACCGGGGAGCTGTTTTTT
CDR3 protein: CASSQDGWLADTGELFF

clone size: many
D gene: TRBD1
V gene: TRBV19
J gene: TRBJ2-3
CDR3 DNA: TGTGCCAGTAGTATCCCTGCCAGGGGGCTTCCTAGCACAGATACGCAGTATTTT
CDR3 protein: CASSIPARGLPSTDTQYF

clone size: many
D gene: -
V gene: TRBV12-3/TRBV12-4
J gene: TRBJ1-5
CDR3 DNA: TGTGCCAGCAGATTAGGGGTTAATCAGCCCCAGCATTTT
CDR3 protein: CASRLGVNQPQHF

clone size: -
D gene: TRBD1
V gene: TRBV28
J gene: TRBJ1-5
CDR3 DNA: TGTGCCAGCAGTCCCAGGGGGAGCAATCAGCTCCAGCATTTT
CDR3 protein: CASSPRGSNQLQHF

clone size: -
D gene: -
V gene: TRBV7-2
J gene: TRBJ2-1
CDR3 DNA: TGTGCCAGCAGCTCAGATGGGGGGTACAATGAGCAGTTCTTC
CDR3 protein: CASSSDGGYNEQFF

clone size: few
D gene: TRBD1
V gene: TRBV30
J gene: TRBJ1-1
CDR3 DNA: TGTGCCTGGAGGACACAGGGGTACACTGAAGCTTTCTTT
CDR3 protein: CAWRTQGYTEAFF

clone size: few
D gene: -
V gene: TRBV4-3
J gene: TRBJ2-1
CDR3 DNA: TGCGCCAGCAGCCAGTGGCGGGACTACAATGAGCAGTTCTTC
CDR3 protein: CASSQWRDYNEQFF

clone size: many
D gene: -
V gene: TRBV4-1
J gene: TRBJ2-2
CDR3 DNA: TGCGCCAGCAGCCAAAAGAACACCGGGGAGCTGTTTTTT
CDR3 protein: CASSQKNTGELFF

clone size: many
D gene: -
V gene: TRBV20-1
J gene: TRBJ2-3
CDR3 DNA: TGCAGTGCTAGAGGACAGCTGGGAGATACGCAGTATTTT
CDR3 protein: CSARGQLGDTQYF

clone size: -
D gene: -
V gene: TRBV7-8
J gene: TRBJ2-1
CDR3 DNA: TGTGCCAGCAGCACAAACAGGGTCAATGTGCAGTTCTTC
CDR3 protein: CASSTNRVNVQFF

clone size: many
D gene: -
V gene: TRBV4-1
J gene: TRBJ1-2
CDR3 DNA: TGCGCCAGCAGCCAAGTCACACCCAATTATGGCTACACCTTC
CDR3 protein: CASSQVTPNYGYTF

clone size: few
D gene: -
V gene: TRBV12-3/TRBV12-4
J gene: TRBJ2-7
CDR3 DNA: TGTGCCAGCAGTTTAGGGACTATCTACGAGCAGTACTTC
CDR3 protein: CASSLGTIYEQYF

clone size: many
D gene: -
V gene: TRBV14
J gene: TRBJ2-7
CDR3 DNA: TGTGCCAGCAGCCAAGTCCCCTACGAGCAGTACTTC
CDR3 protein: CASSQVPYEQYF

clone size: -
D gene: -
V gene: TRBV2
J gene: TRBJ1-1
CDR3 DNA: TGTGCCAGCACCCACGGGGGGGGAAGTCAAACTGAAGCTTTCTTT
CDR3 protein: CASTHGGGSQTEAFF

clone size: many
D gene: TRBD1
V gene: TRBV27
J gene: TRBJ2-3
CDR3 DNA: TGTGCCAGCAGTTTTAGCTGGGACAGGGGAACAGATACGCAGTATTTT
CDR3 protein: CASSFSWDRGTDTQYF

clone size: many
D gene: TRBD2
V gene: TRBV19
J gene: TRBJ2-3
CDR3 DNA: TGTGCCAGTAGACGGACTAGCGGGTACACAGATACGCAGTATTTT
CDR3 protein: CASRRTSGYTDTQYF

clone size: few
D gene: -
V gene: TRBV4-1
J gene: TRBJ2-7
CDR3 DNA: TGCGCCAGCAGCCGAATAGAGAGGGCGGCCTACGAGCAGTACTTC
CDR3 protein: CASSRIERAAYEQYF

clone size: many
D gene: TRBD1
V gene: TRBV6-5
J gene: TRBJ1-1
CDR3 DNA: TGTGCCAGCAGTTACTGGACAGGGGTTTTCACTGAAGCTTTCTTT
CDR3 protein: CASSYWTGVFTEAFF

clone size: many
D gene: -
V gene: TRBV7-9
J gene: TRBJ2-2
CDR3 DNA: TGTGCCAGCAGCCCCCCGGTGGGAGTGGACCCCGGGGAGCTGTTTTTT
CDR3 protein: CASSPPVGVDPGELFF

clone size: few
D gene: -
V gene: TRBV3-1
J gene: TRBJ2-7
CDR3 DNA: TGTGCCAGCAGCCAAGATCGAGCGACTAGCTCCTACGAGCAGTACTTC
CDR3 protein: CASSQDRATSSYEQYF

clone size: -
D gene: -
V gene: TRBV7-2
J gene: TRBJ2-7
CDR3 DNA: TGTGCCAGCAGCTTAGAAGGACCACCCTACGACGAGCAGTACTTC
CDR3 protein: CASSLEGPPYDEQYF

clone size: -
D gene: -
V gene: TRBV4-1
J gene: TRBJ1-1
CDR3 DNA: TGCGCCAGCAGCCAAGAACGCAGGGCCTCTGAAGCTTTCTTT
CDR3 protein: CASSQERRASEAFF

clone size: -
D gene: -
V gene: TRBV19
J gene: TRBJ1-1
CDR3 DNA: TGTGCCAGTAGTATCTATTCGGGGAACACTGAAGCTCTCTTT
CDR3 protein: CASSIYSGNTEALF

clone size: many
D gene: -
V gene: TRBV20-1
J gene: TRBJ2-4
CDR3 DNA: TGCAGTGCTAACTACCCTGGGACGGCGACTAACTTATTAGCCAAAAACATTCAGTACTTC
CDR3 protein: CSANYPGTATNLLAKNIQYF

clone size: -
D gene: -
V gene: TRBV28
J gene: TRBJ1-1
CDR3 DNA: TGTGCCAGCAGTTTAAATCTCGCAGTCAAGAACACTGAAGCTTTCTTT
CDR3 protein: CASSLNLAVKNTEAFF

clone size: many
D gene: -
V gene: TRBV5-4
J gene: TRBJ1-1
CDR3 DNA: TGTGCCAGCAGCTCACTCGGGACCGGGTTTGAAGCTTTCTTT
CDR3 protein: CASSSLGTGFEAFF

clone size: many
D gene: -
V gene: TRBV19
J gene: TRBJ2-4
CDR3 DNA: TGTGCCAGTACCCAGGGGGGGGGCGGTGGCAAAAACATTCAGTACTTC
CDR3 protein: CASTQGGGGGKNIQYF

clone size: many
D gene: -
V gene: TRBV7-9
J gene: TRBJ1-1
CDR3 DNA: TGTGCCAGCATGCTGGGGGAAACTGAAGCTTTCTTT
CDR3 protein: CASMLGETEAFF

clone size: few
D gene: TRBD1
V gene: TRBV7-9
J gene: TRBJ2-7
CDR3 DNA: TGTGCCAGCAGCACCCACGGGACAGGAGGGCTCGAGCAGTACTTC
CDR3 protein: CASSTHGTGGLEQYF

clone size: few
D gene: -
V gene: TRBV10-2
J gene: TRBJ2-7
CDR3 DNA: TGCGCCAGCAGTCCCGGGGTTCCCGAGCAGTACTTC
CDR3 protein: CASSPGVPEQYF

clone size: few
D gene: -
V gene: TRBV7-6
J gene: TRBJ1-1
CDR3 DNA: TGTGCCAGCAGCCCCGGGCTGTCCATAGGTGAAGCTTTCTTT
CDR3 protein: CASSPGLSIGEAFF

clone size: many
D gene: TRBD1
V gene: TRBV20-1
J gene: TRBJ2-7
CDR3 DNA: TGCAGTGCCCAGGACAGGGATTATGTCTACGAGCAGTACTTC
CDR3 protein: CSAQDRDYVYEQYF

clone size: once
D gene: TRBD2
V gene: TRBV10-3
J gene: TRBJ2-3
CDR3 DNA: TGTGCCATCAGTGAGTCGAGCGGGGGTAGGGAAGATACGCAGTGTTTT
CDR3 protein: CAISESSGGREDTQCF

clone size: few
D gene: TRBD2
V gene: TRBV6-2/TRBV6-3
J gene: TRBJ2-5
CDR3 DNA: TGTGCCAGCAGTAATCAACGGCGGGAGTATGAGACCCAGTACTTC
CDR3 protein: CASSNQRREYETQYF

clone size: many
D gene: -
V gene: TRBV20-1
J gene: TRBJ2-6
CDR3 DNA: TGCAGTGCTAGTGGAGTTTCTCCCACTGGGGCCAACGTCCTGACTTTC
CDR3 protein: CSASGVSPTGANVLTF

clone size: many
D gene: TRBD1
V gene: TRBV19
J gene: TRBJ2-7
CDR3 DNA: TGTGCCAGTAGTACCGGGACAGGGGCGCTCTACGAGCAGTACTTC
CDR3 protein: CASSTGTGALYEQYF